These T cell receptor beta chains were read from a single sample in a study of identical twins. TCRdb fed the 5' RACE reads into MiXCR, producing one record per CDR3 protein. Among more than 1.5 million distinct CDR3 sequences listed, around a third were seen once. Sequenced input: cord blood. The receptors were sampled from a newborn girl in good health. CDR3s include the opening cysteine and the closing phenylalanine or tryptophan. D genes are given only for firm matches. The listing skips clone size in some rows; elsewhere it reads once, few, many or a size class.

TRBJ1-6,TRBV27,.,.,TGTGCCAGCAGCGGGTCTAGCCCTGGAGAGAATTCACCCCTCCACTTT,CASSGSSPGENSPLHF
TRBJ2-3,TRBV7-2,many,TRBD2,TGTGCCAGCAGCCATACGACTAGCCGGATAGATACGCAGTATTTT,CASSHTTSRIDTQYF
TRBJ1-4,TRBV6-5,.,.,TGTGCCAGCAGTTACGGGATCACAGGAACTAATGAAAAACTGTTTTTT,CASSYGITGTNEKLFF
TRBJ2-7,TRBV6-5,.,.,TGTGCCAGCAGTGAAGGTCACATCCGCGATGAGCAGTACTTC,CASSEGHIRDEQYF
TRBJ2-7,TRBV6-6,few,.,TGTGCCAGCAGTGGACTAACCTACGAGCAGTACTTC,CASSGLTYEQYF
TRBJ2-7,TRBV6-2/TRBV6-3,few,TRBD2,TGTGCCAGCAGTTATTACCGGCGAACTAGCGATCACGAGCAGTACTTC,CASSYYRRTSDHEQYF
TRBJ2-1,TRBV11-2,many,TRBD2,TGTGCCAGCAGCTTAGCCGGACTAGCGGATAGCTCCTACAATGAGCAGTTCTTC,CASSLAGLADSSYNEQFF
TRBJ2-1,TRBV5-1,few,.,TGCGCCAGCGTTTTTGTGGGGGGCTCCTACAATGAGCAGTTCTTC,CASVFVGGSYNEQFF
TRBJ2-1,TRBV6-1,.,.,TGTGCCAGCAGTGTTGGAAATCCTCCCTACAATGAGCAGTTCTTC,CASSVGNPPYNEQFF
TRBJ2-7,TRBV6-2/TRBV6-3,.,.,TGTGCCAGCAGTGTCCGGGACCGCTACGAGCAGTACTTC,CASSVRDRYEQYF
TRBJ1-5,TRBV7-2,.,.,TGTGCCAGCAGCTTAGTTGCAGGGCTTAGGGGTCAGCCCCAGCATTTT,CASSLVAGLRGQPQHF
TRBJ2-5,TRBV12-3/TRBV12-4,.,TRBD2,TGTGCCAGCAGACTAGCGGGAGCGGTTCGCGAGACCCAGTACTTC,CASRLAGAVRETQYF
TRBJ2-3,TRBV6-2/TRBV6-3,few,.,TGTGCCAGCAGTTACATTGGCGGTACGCAGTATTTT,CASSYIGGTQYF
TRBJ2-5,TRBV20-1,.,TRBD2,TGCAGTGCTAGAGAAGCGGGAGGGCCCCGAGAGACCCAGTACTTC,CSAREAGGPRETQYF
TRBJ2-7,TRBV29-1,few,.,TGCAGCGTTCCCCTCGGTGCCGAGCAGTACTTC,CSVPLGAEQYF
TRBJ1-1,TRBV10-1,few,.,TGCGCCAGCAGTGATCCAGGGGACACGAACACTGAAGCTTTCTTT,CASSDPGDTNTEAFF
TRBJ1-2,TRBV7-9,.,TRBD1,TGTGCCAGCAGCTTTCGACAGGGGATCAATGGCTACACCTTC,CASSFRQGINGYTF
TRBJ2-1,TRBV12-3/TRBV12-4,many,.,TGTGCCAGCACCCCCCAATACAATGAGCAGTTCTTC,CASTPQYNEQFF
TRBJ2-7,TRBV29-1,few,TRBD1,TGCAGCGTTGGTGACAGGGCGGGTGAGCAGTACTTC,CSVGDRAGEQYF
TRBJ2-7,TRBV18,.,.,TGTGCCAGCTCACCACTGGCAGGGGGGGACGAGCAGTACTTC,CASSPLAGGDEQYF
TRBJ2-7,TRBV4-1,once,TRBD1,TGCGCCAGCAGCCAAGAACGGACAGGGTTGACCTACGAGCAGTACTTC,CASSQERTGLTYEQYF
TRBJ2-7,TRBV7-8,few,TRBD2,TGTGCCAGCAGCTTAAATAGAGCGGGAGGCTACGAGCAGTACTTC,CASSLNRAGGYEQYF
TRBJ2-1,TRBV15,few,.,TGTGCCACCAGCAGCTCGTGGCTAGTTTTTCTCAATGAGCAGTTCTTC,CATSSSWLVFLNEQFF
TRBJ2-1,TRBV2,many,.,TGTGCCAGCAGACAGGGCAATGAGCAGTTCTTC,CASRQGNEQFF
TRBJ1-4,TRBV14,.,TRBD1,TGTGCCAGCAGCCAAGTGTCGGACAGGGTGACTGAAAAACTGTTTTTT,CASSQVSDRVTEKLFF
TRBJ2-2,TRBV10-3,.,.,TGTGCCATCATTGGGAACACCGGGGAGCTGTTTTTT,CAIIGNTGELFF